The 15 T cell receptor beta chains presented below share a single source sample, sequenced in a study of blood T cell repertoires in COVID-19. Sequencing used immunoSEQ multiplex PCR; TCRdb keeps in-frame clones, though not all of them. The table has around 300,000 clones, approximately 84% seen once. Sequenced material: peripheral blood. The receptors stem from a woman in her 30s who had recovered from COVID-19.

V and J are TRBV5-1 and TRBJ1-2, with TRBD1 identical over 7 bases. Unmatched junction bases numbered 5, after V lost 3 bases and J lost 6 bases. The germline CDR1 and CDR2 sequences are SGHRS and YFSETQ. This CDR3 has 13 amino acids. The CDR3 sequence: CASSYGTEDGYTF. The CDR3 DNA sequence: TGCGCCAGCAGCTATGGGACAGAGGATGGCTACACCTTC.

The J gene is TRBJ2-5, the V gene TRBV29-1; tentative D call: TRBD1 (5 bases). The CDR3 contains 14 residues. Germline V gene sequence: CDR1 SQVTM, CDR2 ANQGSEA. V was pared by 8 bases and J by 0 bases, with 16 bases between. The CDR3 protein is CSFTRQTYQETQYF. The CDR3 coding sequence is TGCAGCTTTACACGACAGACGTACCAAGAGACCCAGTACTTC.

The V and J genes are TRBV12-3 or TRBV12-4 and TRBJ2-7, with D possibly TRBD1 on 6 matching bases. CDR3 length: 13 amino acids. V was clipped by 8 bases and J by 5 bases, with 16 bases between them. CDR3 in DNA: TGTGCCAGCTCACTATGGGGGCTGAACGAGCAGTACTTC. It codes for CASSLWGLNEQYF.

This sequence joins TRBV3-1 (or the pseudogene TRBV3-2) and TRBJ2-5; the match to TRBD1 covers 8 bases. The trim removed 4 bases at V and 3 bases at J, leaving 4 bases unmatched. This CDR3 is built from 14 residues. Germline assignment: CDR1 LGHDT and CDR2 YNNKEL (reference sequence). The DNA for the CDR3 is TGTGCCAGCAGCCCCTCGGACAGGGAAGAGACCCAGTACTTC. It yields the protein CASSPSDREETQYF.

The CDR3 DNA reads TGCGCCAGCAGCCAAGGGGCTAATAATGAAAAACTGTTTTTT. It encodes CASSQGANNEKLFF. This chain uses TRBV4-1 with TRBJ1-4; no definite D call. V was trimmed by 1 base and J by 4 bases, leaving 7 bases between them. The length of the CDR3 is 14 residues. Germline loops: CDR1 MGHRA, CDR2 YSYEKL.

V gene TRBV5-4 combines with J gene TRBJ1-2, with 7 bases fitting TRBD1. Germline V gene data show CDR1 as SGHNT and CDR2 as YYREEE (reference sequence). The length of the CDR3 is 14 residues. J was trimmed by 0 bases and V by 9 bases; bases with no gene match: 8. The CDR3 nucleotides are TGTGCCATCCCAAACGGGACAGCTAACTATGGCTACACCTTC. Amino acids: CAIPNGTANYGYTF. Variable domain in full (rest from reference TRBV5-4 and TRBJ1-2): ETGVTQSPTHLIKTRGQQVTLRCSSQSGHNTVSWYQQALGQGPQFIFQYYREEENGRGNFPPRFSGLQFPNYSSELNVNALELDDSALYLCAIPNGTANYGYTFGSGTRLTVV.

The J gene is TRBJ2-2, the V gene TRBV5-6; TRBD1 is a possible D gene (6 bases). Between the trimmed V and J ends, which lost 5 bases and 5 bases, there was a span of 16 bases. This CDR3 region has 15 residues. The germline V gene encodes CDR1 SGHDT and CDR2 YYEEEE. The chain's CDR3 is CASSYTGLRTGELFF. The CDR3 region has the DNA TGTGCCAGCAGTTATACAGGGCTCCGAACCGGGGAGCTGTTTTTT.

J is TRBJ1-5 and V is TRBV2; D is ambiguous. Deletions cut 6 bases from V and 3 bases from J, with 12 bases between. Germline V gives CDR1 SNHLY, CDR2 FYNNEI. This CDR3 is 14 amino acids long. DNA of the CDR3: TGTGCCAGCAGGAACCTCGGAGCCAATCAGCCCCAGCATTTT. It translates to CASRNLGANQPQHF.

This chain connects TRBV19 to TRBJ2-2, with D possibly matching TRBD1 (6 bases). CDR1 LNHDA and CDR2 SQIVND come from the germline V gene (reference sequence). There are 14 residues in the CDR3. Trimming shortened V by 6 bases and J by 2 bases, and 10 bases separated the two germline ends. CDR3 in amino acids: CASRSGHNTGELFF. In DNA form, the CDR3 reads TGTGCCAGTAGGTCGGGACATAACACCGGGGAGCTGTTTTTT.

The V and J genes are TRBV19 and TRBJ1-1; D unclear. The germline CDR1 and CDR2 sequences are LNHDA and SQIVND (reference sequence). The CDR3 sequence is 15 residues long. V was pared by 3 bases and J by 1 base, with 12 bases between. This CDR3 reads CASSILSGKNTEAFF. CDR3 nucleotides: TGTGCCAGTAGTATTCTCTCGGGTAAGAACACTGAAGCTTTCTTT.

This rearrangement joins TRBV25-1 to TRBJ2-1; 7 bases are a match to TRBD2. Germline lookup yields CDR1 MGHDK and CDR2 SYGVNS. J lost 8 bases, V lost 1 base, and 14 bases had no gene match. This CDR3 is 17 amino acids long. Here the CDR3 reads CASSESDLGGSLYEQFF. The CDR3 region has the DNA TGTGCCAGCAGTGAATCCGATCTAGGCGGGAGTCTATATGAGCAGTTCTTC.

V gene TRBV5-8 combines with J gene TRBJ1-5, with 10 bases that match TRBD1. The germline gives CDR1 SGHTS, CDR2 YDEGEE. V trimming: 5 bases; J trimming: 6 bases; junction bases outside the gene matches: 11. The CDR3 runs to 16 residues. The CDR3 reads CASSSTGTGVIQPQHF. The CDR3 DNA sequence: TGTGCCAGCAGTTCGACCGGGACAGGGGTGATTCAGCCCCAGCATTTT.

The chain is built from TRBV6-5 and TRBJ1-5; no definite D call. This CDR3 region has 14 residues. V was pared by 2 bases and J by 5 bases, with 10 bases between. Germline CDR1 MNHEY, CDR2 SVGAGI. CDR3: CASSYEGIYQPQHF. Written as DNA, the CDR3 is TGTGCCAGCAGTTACGAGGGAATCTATCAGCCCCAGCATTTT.

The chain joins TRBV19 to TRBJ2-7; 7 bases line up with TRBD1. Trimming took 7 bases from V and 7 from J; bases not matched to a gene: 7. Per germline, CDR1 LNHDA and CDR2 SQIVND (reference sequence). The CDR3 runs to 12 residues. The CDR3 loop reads CASTDREREQYF. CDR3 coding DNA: TGTGCCAGTACCGACAGGGAACGGGAGCAGTACTTC.

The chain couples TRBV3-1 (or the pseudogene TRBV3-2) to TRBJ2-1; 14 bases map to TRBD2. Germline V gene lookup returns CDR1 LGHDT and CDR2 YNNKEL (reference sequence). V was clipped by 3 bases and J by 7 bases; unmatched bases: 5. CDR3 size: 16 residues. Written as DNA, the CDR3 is TGTGCCAGCAGCCAGACTAGCGGGGGGGCCGGGAATGAGCAGTTCTTC. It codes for CASSQTSGGAGNEQFF.